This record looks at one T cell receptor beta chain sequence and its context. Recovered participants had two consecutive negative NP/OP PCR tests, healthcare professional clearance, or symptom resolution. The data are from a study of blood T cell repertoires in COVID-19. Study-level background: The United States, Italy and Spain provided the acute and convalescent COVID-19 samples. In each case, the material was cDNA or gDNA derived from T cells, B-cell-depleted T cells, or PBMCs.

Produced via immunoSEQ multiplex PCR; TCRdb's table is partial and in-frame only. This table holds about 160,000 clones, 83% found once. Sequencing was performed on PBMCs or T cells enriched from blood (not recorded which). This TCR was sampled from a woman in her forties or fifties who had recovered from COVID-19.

CDR3 region: CASRGTSWAGTEAFF. Here the CDR3 DNA reads TGTGCCAGCAGAGGGACCTCCTGGGCGGGAACTGAAGCTTTCTTT. The chain has TRBV6-5 and TRBJ1-1; possible D gene TRBD1, 5 bases. The germline gives CDR1 MNHEY, CDR2 SVGAGI. The CDR3 spans 15 residues. The germline V and J ends were trimmed by 6 bases and 5 bases, with 19 bases remaining between them.